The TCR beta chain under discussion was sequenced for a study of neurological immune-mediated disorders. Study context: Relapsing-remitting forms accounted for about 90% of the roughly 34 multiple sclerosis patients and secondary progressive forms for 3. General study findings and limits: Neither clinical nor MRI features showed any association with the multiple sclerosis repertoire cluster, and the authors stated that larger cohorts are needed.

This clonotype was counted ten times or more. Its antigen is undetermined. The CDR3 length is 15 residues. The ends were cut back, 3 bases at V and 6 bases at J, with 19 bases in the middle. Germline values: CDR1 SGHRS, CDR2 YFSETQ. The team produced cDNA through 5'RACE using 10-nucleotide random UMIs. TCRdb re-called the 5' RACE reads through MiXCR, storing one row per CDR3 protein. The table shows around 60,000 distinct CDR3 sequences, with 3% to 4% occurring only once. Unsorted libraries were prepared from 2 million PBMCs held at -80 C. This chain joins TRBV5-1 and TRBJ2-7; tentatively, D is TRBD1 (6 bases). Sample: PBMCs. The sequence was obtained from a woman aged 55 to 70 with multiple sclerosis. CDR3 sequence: CASSSGTQGSSEQYF. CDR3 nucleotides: TGCGCCAGCAGCTCCGGGACACAAGGTTCTAGCGAGCAGTACTTC.